Listed below are T cell receptor beta chains from one sample, sequenced in a study of blood T cell repertoires in COVID-19. Profiling relied on immunoSEQ multiplex PCR, and the TCRdb table lists in-frame clones only, not all of them. The sample shows 350,000 to 450,000 clones, around 87% of them seen only once. The sample comprised PBMCs or T cells enriched from blood (not recorded which). All receptors come from a man aged 40-49 years in a cohort exposed to, infected with or recovered from COVID-19 (not recorded which). Both conserved end residues are part of each CDR3.

>TRBJ2-7|15|TRBV30
CAWSTRDRKSYEQYF
>TRBJ2-3|14|TRBV19
CASRYQTGTDTQYF
>TRBJ2-3|16|TRBV27
CASSFYRGQGTDTQYF
>TRBJ2-1|16|TRBV9
CASSASGLVELGEQFF
>TRBJ1-1|12|TRBV9
CASSPQGNEAFF
>TRBJ1-6|15|TRBV11-2
CASRPGHQNNSPLHF
>TRBJ2-7|14|TRBV7-2
CASSLASGTYEQYF
>TRBJ1-6|16|TRBV4-1
CASSQGGQIYNSPLHF
>TRBJ2-7|13|TRBV6-5
CASISGTSYEQYF
>TRBJ1-2|13|TRBV2
CASSPETGVGYTF